The sequence of this T cell receptor (beta chain) was determined in a study of CD4 T cells in relation to SARS-CoV-2 and coronaviruses. As for the study in general: The restricting HLA molecule for shared crossreactive spike epitopes was mapped. General study findings and limits: SARS-CoV-2-driven expansion was significantly weaker in crossreactive than monoreactive clones. Pre-pandemic and post-infection samples never came from the same donor.

Deep TCR-beta sequencing used DNA from uncultured naive and memory CD4+ T cells. Clones were read by immunoSEQ multiplex PCR, and TCRdb kept only the in-frame ones, dropping some. The sample includes some 68,000 clones, 85% to 95% of them seen just once. Before the COVID-19 pandemic, during about 2011-2019, CD4+ T cells were taken from unexposed donors. The CDR3 length is 13 residues. V lost 5 bases and J 5 bases, leaving 10 bases between the germline ends. From germline, CDR1 is KGHSH and CDR2 LQKENI. Concerning this clone: Its antigen is still unknown.

The receptor was isolated from a human donor in good health. Sequenced material: naive CD4+ T cells from PBMCs. The subset denotes: naive CD4+ T cells isolated by negative enrichment. The chain combines TRBV18 with TRBJ1-5; perhaps TRBD1 as D (5 bases). The CDR3 DNA reads as TGTGCCAGCTCAAATTCGGGGGATCAGCCCCAGCATTTT. The encoded protein is CASSNSGDQPQHF.